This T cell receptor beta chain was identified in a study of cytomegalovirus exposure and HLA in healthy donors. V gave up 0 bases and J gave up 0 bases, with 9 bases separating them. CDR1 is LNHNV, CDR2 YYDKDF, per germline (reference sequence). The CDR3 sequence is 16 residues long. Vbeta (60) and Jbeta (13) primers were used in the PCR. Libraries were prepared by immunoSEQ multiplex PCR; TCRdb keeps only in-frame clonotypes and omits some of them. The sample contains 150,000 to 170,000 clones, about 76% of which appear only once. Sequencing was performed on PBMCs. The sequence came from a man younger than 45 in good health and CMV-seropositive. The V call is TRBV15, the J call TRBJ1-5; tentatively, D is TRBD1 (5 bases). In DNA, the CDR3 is TGTGCCACCAGCAGAGACAGGGAAGGTAGCAATCAGCCCCAGCATTTT. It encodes CATSRDREGSNQPQHF.